The 6 T cell receptor beta chains below come from one sample, sequenced in a study of T cell repertoires in cytomegalovirus infection. TCRdb processed the reads anew with MiXCR; each CDR3 protein has one entry. The data hold around 900,000 distinct CDR3 sequences, with approximately 33% observed a single time. For these receptors, no antigen is known. The specimen comprised cultured CD8+ T cells from PBMCs, sampled from culture after CMV antigen stimulation. These receptor sequences come from a human donor in good health (CMV status not recorded). Some clones in this sample may be carry-over from other donors' samples.

The chain carries TRBV6-5 and TRBJ2-1, with 8 bases identical to TRBD2. CDR1 and CDR2 (germline): MNHEY, SVGAGI. The ends lost 8 bases at V and 11 bases at J; junction bases unmatched: 14. The CDR3 runs to 14 residues. CDR3 sequence (DNA): TGTGCCAGCTCCCCGGGGGGGCCGTCGAATAAGCAGTTCTTC. Protein: CASSPGGPSNKQFF.

This clonotype has a handful of counts. V and J are TRBV12-5 and TRBJ1-2; 8 nucleotides align to TRBD1. The CDR3 is made up of 13 amino acids. Germline V gene lookup returns CDR1 LGHNT and CDR2 FRNRAP. Trimming took 6 bases from V and 4 from J; bases not matched to a gene: 4. The CDR3 spells CASGEDRAYGYTF. In DNA, the CDR3 is TGTGCTAGTGGCGAGGACAGGGCCTATGGCTACACCTTC.

This clonotype was detected many times. This chain links TRBV7-8 with TRBJ2-5; the match to TRBD2 covers 8 bases. Trimming cost V 5 bases and J 9 bases; bases outside gene matches: 23. CDR1 and CDR2 from the germline V gene are SGHVS and FQNEAQ. The CDR3 runs to 18 residues. In DNA form, the CDR3 reads TGTGCCAGCAGCCCAATCGGGGTTCTAGCGGGCCGCCGAAGAGCCCAGTACTTC. Translation gives CASSPIGVLAGRRRAQYF.

CDR3 in DNA: TGTGCCAGCACCTCTAGCGGGAGAGAGACCCAGTACTTC. Translated, it gives CASTSSGRETQYF. This rearrangement joins TRBV6-2 or TRBV6-3 to TRBJ2-5, with 10 positions matching TRBD2. The J segment lost 4 bases and the V segment lost 7 bases, leaving 3 bases of the junction unmatched. The CDR3 totals 13 residues. The germline gives CDR1 MNHEY, CDR2 SVGEGT.

The gene calls are TRBV12-3 or TRBV12-4 and TRBJ1-4, with TRBD1 matching over 8 bases. The CDR3 loop spans 13 amino acids. Germline trimming cut 7 bases from V and 8 bases from J; bases unmatched to any gene: 6. The CDR3, as DNA: TGTGCCAGCACTCCAGGGGGCAGGGAAAAACTGTTTTTT. Translation: CASTPGGREKLFF.

In its sample, this clonotype was seen a few times. The J gene is TRBJ2-3, the V gene TRBV4-2, with TRBD2 matching 9 bases. J gave up 5 bases and V 0 bases, and 9 bases lay outside the gene matches. From germline, CDR1 is LGHNA and CDR2 YNFKEQ. The CDR3 consists of 17 residues. The CDR3 DNA reads TGTGCCAGCAGCCAAGATATAGCGGGGGTGGGTAGAGATACGCAGTATTTT. This gives the protein CASSQDIAGVGRDTQYF.